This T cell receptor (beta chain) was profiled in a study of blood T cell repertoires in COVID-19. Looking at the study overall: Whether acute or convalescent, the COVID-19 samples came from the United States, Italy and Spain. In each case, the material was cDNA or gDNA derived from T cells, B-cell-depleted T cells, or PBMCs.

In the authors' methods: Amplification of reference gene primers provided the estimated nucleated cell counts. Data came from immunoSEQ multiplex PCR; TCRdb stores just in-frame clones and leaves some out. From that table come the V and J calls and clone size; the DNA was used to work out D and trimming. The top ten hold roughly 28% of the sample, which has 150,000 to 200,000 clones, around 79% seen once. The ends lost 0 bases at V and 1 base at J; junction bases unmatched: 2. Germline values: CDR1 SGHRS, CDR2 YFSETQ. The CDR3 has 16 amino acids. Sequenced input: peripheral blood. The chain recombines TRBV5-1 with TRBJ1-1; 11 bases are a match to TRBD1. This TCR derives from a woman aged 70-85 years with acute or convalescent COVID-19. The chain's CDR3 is CASSLGTGGWNTEAFF. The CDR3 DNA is TGCGCCAGCAGCTTGGGGACAGGGGGCTGGAACACTGAAGCTTTCTTT.